This T cell receptor beta chain was sequenced during a study of T-cell memory formation after mild COVID-19. Study details: Clusters of TCRs were largely donor specific. Overall study findings and caveats: Of the contracting clones, CD4+ ones lay mainly in CM and EM, and CD8+ ones in EMRA. Clones contracting across day 15 to 85 had a balanced CD4/CD8 profile; later expanding clones leaned CD4+.

The germline V gene has CDR1 MNHNY and CDR2 SVGAGI (reference sequence). The CDR3 contains 12 residues. V was pared by 6 bases and J by 7 bases, with 10 bases between. This clonotype was observed a few times. Its specificity is unknown. 5'RACE with constant-segment primers built TCRalpha and TCRbeta cDNA libraries with UMIs. TCRdb re-derived calls from the 5' RACE reads in MiXCR, one entry per CDR3 protein. The profile shows around 320,000 distinct CDR3 sequences, roughly an eighth of them singletons. The V and J genes are TRBV6-6 and TRBJ2-1; D might be TRBD1 (6 bases). The receptor's source is a man younger than 30 who had mild COVID-19 (a few samples of this study predate the infection). Cell type and time point are not known. What was sequenced was PBMCs or a T cell subset sorted from them (not recorded which). The CDR3 reads CASSEQGNEQFF. In DNA form, the CDR3 reads TGTGCCAGCAGCGAACAGGGTAATGAGCAGTTCTTC.